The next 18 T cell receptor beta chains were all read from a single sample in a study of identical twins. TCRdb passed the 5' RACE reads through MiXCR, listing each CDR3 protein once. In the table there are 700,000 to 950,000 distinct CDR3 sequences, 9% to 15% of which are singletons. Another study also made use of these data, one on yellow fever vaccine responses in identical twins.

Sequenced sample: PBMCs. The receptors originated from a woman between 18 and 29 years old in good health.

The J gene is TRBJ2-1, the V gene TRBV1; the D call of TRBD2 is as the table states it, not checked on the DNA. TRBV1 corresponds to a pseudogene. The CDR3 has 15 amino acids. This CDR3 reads CCAREVRWTDYEQFF. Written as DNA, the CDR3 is TGCTGTGCTAGAGAGGTTAGATGGACCGACTATGAGCAGTTCTTC.

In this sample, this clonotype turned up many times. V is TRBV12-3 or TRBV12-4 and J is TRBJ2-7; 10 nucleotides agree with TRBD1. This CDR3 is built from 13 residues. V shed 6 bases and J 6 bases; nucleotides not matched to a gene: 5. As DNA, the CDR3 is TGTGCCAGCAGGAGACAGGGGGCCCGCGAGCAGTACGTC. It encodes CASRRQGAREQYV.

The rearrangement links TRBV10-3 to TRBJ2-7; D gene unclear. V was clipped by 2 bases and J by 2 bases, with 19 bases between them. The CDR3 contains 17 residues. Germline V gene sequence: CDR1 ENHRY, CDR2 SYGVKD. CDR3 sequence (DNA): TGTGCCATCAGTGAGAGCGTATCGTCAATAGTAACCTACGAGCAGTACTTC. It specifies CAISESVSSIVTYEQYF.

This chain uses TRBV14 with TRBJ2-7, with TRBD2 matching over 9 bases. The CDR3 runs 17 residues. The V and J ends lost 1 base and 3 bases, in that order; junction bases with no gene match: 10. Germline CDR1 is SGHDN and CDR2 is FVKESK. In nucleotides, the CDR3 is TGTGCCAGCAGCCAAGGAGGCGGGAGGGCCCTGTTCTACGAGCAGTACTTC. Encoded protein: CASSQGGGRALFYEQYF.

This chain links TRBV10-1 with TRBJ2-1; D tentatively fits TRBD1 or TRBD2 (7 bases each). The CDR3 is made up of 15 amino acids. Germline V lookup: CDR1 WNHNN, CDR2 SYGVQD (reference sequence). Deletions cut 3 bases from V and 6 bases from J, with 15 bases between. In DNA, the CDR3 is TGCGCCAGCAGTGACAGGGGGAGGGCTAGCAATGAGCAGTTCTTC. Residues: CASSDRGRASNEQFF.

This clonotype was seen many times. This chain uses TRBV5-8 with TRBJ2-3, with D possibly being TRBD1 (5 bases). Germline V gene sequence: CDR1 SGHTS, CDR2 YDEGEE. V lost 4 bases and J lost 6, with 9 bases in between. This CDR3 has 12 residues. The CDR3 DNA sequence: TGTGCCAGCAGCCCGAAGGGGGATACGCAGTATTTT. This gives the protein CASSPKGDTQYF.

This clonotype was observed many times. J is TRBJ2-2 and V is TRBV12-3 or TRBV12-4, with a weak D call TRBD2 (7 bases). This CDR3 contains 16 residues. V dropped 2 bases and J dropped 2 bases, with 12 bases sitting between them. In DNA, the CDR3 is TGTGCCAGCAGTTTATGGGGCGGGGGCAACACCGGGGAGCTGTTTTTT. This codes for CASSLWGGGNTGELFF.

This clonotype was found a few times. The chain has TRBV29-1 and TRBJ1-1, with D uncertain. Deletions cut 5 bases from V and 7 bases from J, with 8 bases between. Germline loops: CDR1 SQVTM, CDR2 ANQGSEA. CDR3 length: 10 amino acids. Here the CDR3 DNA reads TGCAGCGTTATGACATTTGAAGCTTTCTTT. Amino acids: CSVMTFEAFF.

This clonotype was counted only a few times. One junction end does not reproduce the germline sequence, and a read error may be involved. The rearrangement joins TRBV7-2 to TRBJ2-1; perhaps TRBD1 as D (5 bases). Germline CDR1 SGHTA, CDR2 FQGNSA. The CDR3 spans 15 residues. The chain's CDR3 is CASSFVDSSYTEQFF. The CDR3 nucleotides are TGTGCCAGCAGCTTCGTAGACAGTAGTTACACTGAGCAGTTCTTC.

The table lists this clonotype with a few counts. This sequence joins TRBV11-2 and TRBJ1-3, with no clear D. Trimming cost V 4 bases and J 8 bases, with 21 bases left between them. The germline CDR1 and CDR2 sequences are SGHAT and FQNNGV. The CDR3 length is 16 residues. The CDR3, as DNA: TGTGCCAGCAGCTCCCCGTGGGCCGGCTTTGCGGACACCATATATTTT. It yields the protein CASSSPWAGFADTIYF.

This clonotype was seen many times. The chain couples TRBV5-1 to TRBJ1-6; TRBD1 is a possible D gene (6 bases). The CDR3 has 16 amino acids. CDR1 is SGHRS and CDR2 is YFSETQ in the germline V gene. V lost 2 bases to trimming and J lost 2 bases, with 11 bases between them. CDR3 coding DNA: TGCGCCAGCAGCTTCAGAGACAGGACCTATAATTCACCCCTCCACTTT. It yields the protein CASSFRDRTYNSPLHF. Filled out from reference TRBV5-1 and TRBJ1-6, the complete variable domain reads KAGVTQTPRYLIKTRGQQVTLSCSPISGHRSVSWYQQTPGQGLQFLFEYFSETQRNKGNFPGRFSGRQFSNSRSEMNVSTLELGDSALYLCASSFRDRTYNSPLHFGNGTRLTVT.

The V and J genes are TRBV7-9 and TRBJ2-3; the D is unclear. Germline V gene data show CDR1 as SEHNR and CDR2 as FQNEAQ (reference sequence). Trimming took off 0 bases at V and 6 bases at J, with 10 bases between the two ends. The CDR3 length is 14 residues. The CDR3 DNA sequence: TGTGCCAGCAGCTTAGCGCAGGCGAGGGATACGCAGTATTTT. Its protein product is CASSLAQARDTQYF.

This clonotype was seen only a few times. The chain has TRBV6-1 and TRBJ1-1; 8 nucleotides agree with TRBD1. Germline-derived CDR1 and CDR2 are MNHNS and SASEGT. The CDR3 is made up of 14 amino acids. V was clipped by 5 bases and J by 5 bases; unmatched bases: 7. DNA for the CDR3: TGTGCCAGCAGTAGCGACAGGGGAAGAACTGAAGCTTTCTTT. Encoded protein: CASSSDRGRTEAFF.

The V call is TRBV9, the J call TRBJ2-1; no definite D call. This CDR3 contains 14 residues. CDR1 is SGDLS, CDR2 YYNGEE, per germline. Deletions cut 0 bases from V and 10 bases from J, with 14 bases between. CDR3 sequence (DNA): TGTGCCAGCAGCGTAGTCCCGGGTTCGGCGGAGCAGTTCTTC. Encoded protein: CASSVVPGSAEQFF.

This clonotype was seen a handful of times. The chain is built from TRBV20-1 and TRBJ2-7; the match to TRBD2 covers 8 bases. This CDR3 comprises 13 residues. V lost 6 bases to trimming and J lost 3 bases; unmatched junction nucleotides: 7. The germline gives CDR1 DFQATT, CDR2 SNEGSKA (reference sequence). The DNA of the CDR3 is TGCAGTGCAGCCGGGACTAGTAGCTACGAGCAGTACGTC. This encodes CSAAGTSSYEQYV.

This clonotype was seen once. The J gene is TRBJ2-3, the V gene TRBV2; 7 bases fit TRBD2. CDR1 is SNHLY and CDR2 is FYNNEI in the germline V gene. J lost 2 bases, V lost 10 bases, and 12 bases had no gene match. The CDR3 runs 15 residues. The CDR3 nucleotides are TGTGCCACGCGACTTCTAGCGGCGTACACAGATACGCAGTATTTT. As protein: CATRLLAAYTDTQYF.

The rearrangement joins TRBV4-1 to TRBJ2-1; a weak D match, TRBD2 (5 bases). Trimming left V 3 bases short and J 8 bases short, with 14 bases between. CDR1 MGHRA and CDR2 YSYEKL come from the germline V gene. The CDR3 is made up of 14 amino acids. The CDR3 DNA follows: TGCGCCAGCAGCCAGCTCACCCGGACTGATGAGCAGTTCTTC. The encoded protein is CASSQLTRTDEQFF.

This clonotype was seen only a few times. The CDR3 DNA is TGTGCCAGCAGCCCCAAGAGGGGTGGGGACGAGCAGTACTTC. Encoded protein: CASSPKRGGDEQYF. The rearrangement joins TRBV7-8 to TRBJ2-7; D is perhaps TRBD1 or TRBD2 (5 bases each). V lost 5 bases and J 5 bases, leaving 16 bases between the germline ends. CDR3 length equals 14 residues. The V gene's germline CDR1 is SGHVS and CDR2 FQNEAQ.